This note documents a single TCR beta chain sequence. The data stem from a study of blood T cell repertoires in COVID-19. The assay was immunoSEQ multiplex PCR, and TCRdb's table has in-frame clones only and misses some. The data contain 100,000 to 110,000 clones, about 89% of them singletons. V was shortened by 5 bases and J by 0 bases, with 14 bases between the two germline ends. The germline CDR1 and CDR2 sequences are ENHRY and SYGVKD. This CDR3 has 16 residues. Sequenced material: peripheral blood. The J gene is TRBJ1-3, the V gene TRBV10-3; TRBD1 is a possible D gene (5 bases). The TCR originated in a man between 50 and 59 years old with active COVID-19. As DNA, the CDR3 is TGTGCCATCAGTCTGGGGGAGGTCATCTCTGGAAACACCATATATTTT. This sequence encodes CAISLGEVISGNTIYF.